There are a few counts of the clone carrying this T cell receptor beta chain. The data derive from a study of blood T cell repertoires in COVID-19. Germline V gene sequence: CDR1 SGHNT, CDR2 YYREEE (reference sequence). V lost 4 bases and J lost 3; bases outside the gene matches: 5. This CDR3 contains 14 residues. Clones were sequenced by immunoSEQ multiplex PCR, and TCRdb holds only the in-frame ones, with some missing. The table shows tens of thousands of clones, with around 80% occurring only once. This chain connects TRBV5-4 to TRBJ1-2, with 8 bases that match TRBD1. Material: peripheral blood. The clonotype originates from a man aged 60-69 years with acute or convalescent COVID-19. This CDR3 is CASSQTGGDYGYTF. The CDR3 DNA is TGTGCCAGCAGCCAAACAGGGGGAGACTATGGCTACACCTTC. The full variable domain, with the rest looked up from reference TRBV5-4 and TRBJ1-2, is ETGVTQSPTHLIKTRGQQVTLRCSSQSGHNTVSWYQQALGQGPQFIFQYYREEENGRGNFPPRFSGLQFPNYSSELNVNALELDDSALYLCASSQTGGDYGYTFGSGTRLTVV.